Listed here are 23 T cell receptor beta chains from one sample, sequenced in a study of beta chain features in type 1 diabetes. Expressed TCRB transcripts were sequenced, since all the RNA that had been isolated was reverse transcribed. Profiling relied on immunoSEQ multiplex PCR, and the TCRdb table lists in-frame clones only, not all of them. The sample has roughly 45,000 clones, approximately 49% seen once. The sequencing sample was made of stem cell memory CD4+ T cells from blood. The receptor set was obtained from a woman aged 25 to 39 in good health.

The V gene is TRBV5-1, the J gene TRBJ2-1, with 11 bases matching TRBD1. Germline V gene sequence: CDR1 SGHRS, CDR2 YFSETQ. The CDR3 is 16 residues long. J was trimmed by 4 bases and V by 2 bases; bases with no gene match: 5. For the CDR3, the DNA is TGCGCCAGCAGCTTTCCCGGGACAGGGGGGTACAATGAGCAGTTCTTC. This codes for CASSFPGTGGYNEQFF.

This chain uses TRBV5-6 with TRBJ2-3; 11 bases fit TRBD2. This CDR3 contains 16 residues. Unmatched junction bases numbered 6, after V lost 4 bases and J lost 2 bases. Germline-derived CDR1 and CDR2 are SGHDT and YYEEEE. DNA of the CDR3: TGTGCCAGCAGCACCGGGACTAGCGGTTACACAGATACGCAGTATTTT. Amino acid sequence: CASSTGTSGYTDTQYF.

This clone was seen a few times. DNA of the CDR3: TGTGCCAGCAGTAAGAGCTCCTACAATGAGCAGTTCTTC. Amino acid sequence: CASSKSSYNEQFF. This sequence joins TRBV28 and TRBJ2-1, with D unresolved. CDR1 and CDR2 (germline): MDHEN, SYDVKM. V lost 5 bases to trimming and J lost 0 bases, with 5 bases between them. The CDR3 is 13 residues long.

This chain connects TRBV7-2 to TRBJ2-1; 7 nucleotides agree with TRBD2. The CDR3 covers 15 residues. V lost 1 base and J lost 5; bases outside the gene matches: 5. The germline V gene encodes CDR1 SGHTA and CDR2 FQGNSA. DNA of the CDR3: TGTGCCAGCAGCTTAGTTCTAGCGGTAAACAATGAGCAGTTCTTC. It is translated as CASSLVLAVNNEQFF.

CDR3 loop: CATSRDRRGTSAYNEQFF. In DNA form, the CDR3 reads TGTGCCACCAGCAGAGATCGAAGGGGGACTAGCGCATACAATGAGCAGTTCTTC. The chain is built from TRBV15 and TRBJ2-1; 10 nucleotides line up with TRBD2. The V segment lost 0 bases and the J segment 4 bases; nucleotides outside the gene matches: 9. The germline V gene encodes CDR1 LNHNV and CDR2 YYDKDF (reference sequence). The CDR3 is made up of 18 amino acids. Complete variable domain (other parts from reference TRBV15 and TRBJ2-1): DAMVIQNPRYQVTQFGKPVTLSCSQTLNHNVMYWYQQKSSQAPKLLFHYYDKDFNNEADTPDNFQSRRPNTSFCFLDIRSPGLGDTAMYLCATSRDRRGTSAYNEQFFGPGTRLTVL.

This clone has more than one count but fewer than ten. J is TRBJ1-1 and V is TRBV7-2, with 10 positions matching TRBD1. CDR3 size: 15 residues. The trim removed 4 bases at V and 1 base at J, leaving 3 bases unmatched. Germline loops: CDR1 SGHTA, CDR2 FQGNSA. For the CDR3, the DNA is TGTGCCAGCAGCTCCAGGGACAGGGGGAACACTGAAGCTTTCTTT. Translated, it gives CASSSRDRGNTEAFF.

This clone was counted a few times. This chain connects TRBV19 to TRBJ2-3; TRBD2 might be the D (5 bases). V was shortened by 7 bases and J by 4 bases, with 9 bases between the two germline ends. CDR3 size: 12 residues. The V gene's germline CDR1 is LNHDA and CDR2 SQIVND (reference sequence). The CDR3 reads CASMTEADTQYF. CDR3 in DNA: TGTGCCAGTATGACGGAGGCAGATACGCAGTATTTT. Full variable domain (rest looked up from reference TRBV19 and TRBJ2-3): DGGITQSPKYLFRKEGQNVTLSCEQNLNHDAMYWYRQDPGQGLRLIYYSQIVNDFQKGDIAEGYSVSREKKESFPLTVTSAQKNPTAFYLCASMTEADTQYFGPGTRLTVL.

This clone was counted a few times. The chain is built from TRBV19 and TRBJ2-3; 8 nucleotides match TRBD2. From germline, CDR1 is LNHDA and CDR2 SQIVND (reference sequence). This CDR3 comprises 15 residues. V was pared by 3 bases and J by 8 bases, with 10 bases of the junction left unmatched. The CDR3 DNA is TGTGCCAGTAGTATTTTCTCCGCGGGAGGCGGTACGCAGTATTTT. This translates into CASSIFSAGGGTQYF.

The sample holds one count of this clone. This chain uses TRBV4-3 with TRBJ2-1; no clear D. CDR3 length: 14 residues. Trimming cost V 0 bases and J 5 bases, with 8 bases left between them. Germline loops: CDR1 LGHNA, CDR2 YSLEER. CDR3: CASSQDASDNEQFF. In DNA, the CDR3 is TGCGCCAGCAGCCAAGATGCTTCGGACAATGAGCAGTTCTTC.

This clone appeared a few times. The chain joins TRBV28 to TRBJ2-1; 10 bases map to TRBD1. The V segment lost 4 bases and the J segment 7 bases; nucleotides outside the gene matches: 1. Per germline, CDR1 MDHEN and CDR2 SYDVKM. CDR3 length: 13 residues. This chain's CDR3 is CASSSGQGNEQFF. The CDR3 nucleotides are TGTGCCAGCAGTTCGGGACAGGGGAATGAGCAGTTCTTC.

The genes are TRBV7-3 and TRBJ2-3; 7 positions match TRBD2. Germline CDR1 SGHTA, CDR2 FQGTGA. Trimming cost V 1 base and J 6 bases; bases outside gene matches: 4. The CDR3 sequence is 14 residues long. CDR3 protein: CASSLSGSGDTQYF. In DNA form, the CDR3 reads TGTGCCAGCAGCTTAAGCGGGAGCGGGGATACGCAGTATTTT.

CDR3 amino acids: CASSLAPGQGLNEQFF. The CDR3, as DNA: TGCGCCAGCAGCTTGGCCCCGGGACAGGGACTCAATGAGCAGTTCTTC. V is TRBV5-1 and J is TRBJ2-1, with 9 positions matching TRBD1. Germline assignment: CDR1 SGHRS and CDR2 YFSETQ. This CDR3 region has 16 residues. Trimming cost V 0 bases and J 6 bases; bases outside gene matches: 7.

The gene calls are TRBV28 and TRBJ1-1; maybe TRBD1 (5 bases). V dropped 3 bases and J dropped 4 bases, with 18 bases sitting between them. The germline gives CDR1 MDHEN, CDR2 SYDVKM. CDR3 size: 16 residues. CDR3 protein: CASSFLSGRVFTEAFF. CDR3 in DNA: TGTGCCAGCAGTTTCCTTTCTGGCAGGGTGTTCACTGAAGCTTTCTTT.

This chain joins TRBV30 and TRBJ1-3; 7 nucleotides match TRBD1. CDR1 is GTSNPN, CDR2 SVGIG, per germline (reference sequence). The CDR3 is made up of 14 amino acids. J gave up 2 bases and V 2 bases, and 3 bases lay outside the gene matches. Here the CDR3 reads CAWSTGTAGNTIYF. CDR3 DNA: TGTGCCTGGAGTACAGGGACAGCTGGAAACACCATATATTTT.

This clone was counted between two and nine times. V gene TRBV14 combines with J gene TRBJ2-7, with D tentatively TRBD2 (5 bases). This CDR3 contains 13 residues. Trimming stripped 0 bases from V and 9 bases from J, with 12 bases between. In germline, CDR1 is SGHDN, CDR2 FVKESK. CDR3 nucleotide sequence: TGTGCCAGCAGCCAAGATCTGAGGGCCGGGCAGTACTTC. Translated, it gives CASSQDLRAGQYF.

The V gene is TRBV11-2, the J gene TRBJ2-7; perhaps TRBD2 as D (6 bases). Trimming shortened V by 5 bases and J by 3 bases, and 14 bases separated the two germline ends. The CDR3 has 14 amino acids. Germline CDR1 and CDR2: SGHAT and FQNNGV. The CDR3 DNA follows: TGTGCCAGCAGCCCGGCGGGGTCTTTCTACGAGCAGTACTTC. Its protein is CASSPAGSFYEQYF. The whole variable domain, remainder taken from reference TRBV11-2 and TRBJ2-7, is EAGVAQSPRYKIIEKRQSVAFWCNPISGHATLYWYQQILGQGPKLLIQFQNNGVVDDSQLPKDRFSAERLKGVDSTLKIQPAKLEDSAVYLCASSPAGSFYEQYFGPGTRLTVT.

This clone was detected only a few times. The chain couples TRBV6-1 to TRBJ2-1, with 16 bases that match TRBD2. CDR3 length: 20 amino acids. CDR1 and CDR2 (germline): MNHNS, SASEGT. Unmatched junction bases numbered 14, after V lost 2 bases and J lost 7 bases. CDR3 amino acids: CASSESTPGLAGGPRNEQFF. The CDR3 nucleotides are TGTGCCAGCAGTGAAAGTACACCGGGACTAGCGGGAGGGCCTCGGAATGAGCAGTTCTTC.

This chain links TRBV30 with TRBJ1-4; a weak D match, TRBD1 (6 bases). V lost 2 bases, J lost 0 bases, and 19 bases lay in between. The CDR3 has 18 residues. The V gene's germline CDR1 is GTSNPN and CDR2 SVGIG (reference sequence). The CDR3 region is CAWSPRHGGRPTNEKLFF. CDR3 nucleotides: TGTGCCTGGAGTCCTAGACATGGGGGCCGCCCAACTAATGAAAAACTGTTTTTT.

This chain uses TRBV21-1 with TRBJ2-1; the DNA was not compared with TRBD1, the D call given in the table. TRBV21-1 has pseudogene status. The CDR3 loop spans 14 amino acids. The CDR3 bases are TGTGCCAGCAGCAAAGACGCAGACTACAATGAGCAGTTCTTC. Its protein product is CASSKDADYNEQFF.

This chain joins TRBV4-2 and TRBJ2-7; 9 bases line up with TRBD2. The CDR3 is 17 amino acids. Trimming at V came to 5 bases and at J to 1 base, leaving 12 bases not matched to a gene. From germline, CDR1 is LGHNA and CDR2 YNFKEQ. This CDR3 reads CASSYRAPAGGSYEQYF. In nucleotides, the CDR3 is TGTGCCAGCAGCTACCGTGCCCCGGCGGGAGGGTCCTACGAGCAGTACTTC.

This rearrangement joins TRBV27 to TRBJ1-1; perhaps TRBD1 as D (6 bases). CDR1 and CDR2 (germline): MNHEY, SMNVEV (reference sequence). V shed 0 bases and J shed 1 base, with 6 bases lying between them. The CDR3 has 14 amino acids. CDR3 DNA: TGTGCCAGCAGTTTATCGACAGGGAACACTGAAGCTTTCTTT. Encoded protein: CASSLSTGNTEAFF.

The sample holds one count of this clone. The chain joins TRBV7-2 to TRBJ2-3; the match to TRBD1 covers 10 bases. Trimming removed 4 bases from V and 5 bases from J; junction bases left unmatched: 9. This CDR3 spans 16 amino acids. The germline V gene encodes CDR1 SGHTA and CDR2 FQGNSA. Here the CDR3 reads CASSSWGGQGKDTQYF. The CDR3 nucleotides read TGTGCCAGCAGCTCCTGGGGGGGACAGGGGAAAGATACGCAGTATTTT.

The J gene is TRBJ2-7, the V gene TRBV6-6, with D perhaps TRBD1 (6 bases). Between the trimmed V and J ends, which lost 7 bases and 6 bases, there was a span of 19 bases. Germline CDR1 and CDR2: MNHNY and SVGAGI (reference sequence). This CDR3 is 14 amino acids long. Here the CDR3 reads CASTLQGKGGEQYF. CDR3 coding DNA: TGTGCCAGCACCCTCCAGGGGAAAGGCGGCGAGCAGTACTTC.